The 28 T cell receptor beta chains below all came from one sample that was sequenced in a study of response to subunit inactivated influenza vaccine (dated by TCRdb to the late 2010s). The method behind the library was RT-PCR. The sample was run on an Illumina HiSeq 2500. TCRdb applied fastp at Q25 and MiXCR to the public reads, then kept only in-frame beta chains. Merged by CDR3 protein, the rows form single entries marked with the most common genes and DNA. This sample holds more than 600,000 distinct CDR3 sequences; less than 20% were observed only once. The top ten clones comprise approximately 10% of the sample. The sequencing used PBMCs from blood, collected approximately 5 days after vaccination. Source of these receptors: a man aged 45-60 years who received an inactivated influenza vaccine. Donor details come from another sample of the same person, matched by shared clones.

This clonotype was detected only a few times. The chain's CDR3 is CSALRTSGANEQFF. The DNA of the CDR3 is TGCAGTGCTCTCCGGACTAGCGGGGCCAATGAGCAGTTCTTC. The chain links TRBV20-1 to TRBJ2-1; 12 nucleotides align to TRBD2. With V trimmed by 5 bases and J by 6 bases, 5 bases remained unmatched. Germline V gene data show CDR1 as DFQATT and CDR2 as SNEGSKA (reference sequence). The CDR3 has 14 residues.

V usage is TRBV6-1 and J usage is TRBJ2-7; no reliable D call. This CDR3 has 14 residues. Germline loops: CDR1 MNHNS, CDR2 SASEGT. The germline V and J ends were trimmed by 6 bases and 3 bases, with 15 bases remaining between them. The CDR3 loop reads CASRSGTVLYEQYF. CDR3 sequence (DNA): TGTGCCAGCAGATCGGGCACAGTTCTCTACGAGCAGTACTTC.

This clonotype was seen more than once but under ten times. V usage is TRBV5-1 and J usage is TRBJ2-2; tentative D call: TRBD2 (6 bases). The CDR3 runs to 15 residues. Germline V CDR1 and CDR2: SGHRS, YFSETQ. The germline V and J ends were trimmed by 4 bases and 1 base, with 11 bases remaining between them. The CDR3, as DNA: TGCGCCAGCAGCCGTAGACTAGAGAACACCGGGGAGCTGTTTTTT. This codes for CASSRRLENTGELFF.

In this sample, this clonotype turned up a few times. The chain is built from TRBV21-1 and TRBJ2-5; no DNA check was done on the table's D call, TRBD1. TRBV21-1 has pseudogene status. The CDR3 runs to 19 residues. CDR3 sequence (DNA): TGTGCCAGCAGCCCTCTCCTACATCGACAGGGGGCACTTAAAGAGACCCAGTACTTC. Translating gives CASSPLLHRQGALKETQYF.

This clonotype showed up just a few times. V usage is TRBV20-1 and J usage is TRBJ1-2, with 9 nucleotides matching TRBD1. This CDR3 region has 13 residues. Germline trimming cut 5 bases from V and 7 bases from J; bases unmatched to any gene: 8. Germline-derived CDR1 and CDR2 are DFQATT and SNEGSKA (reference sequence). The DNA of the CDR3 is TGCAGTGCTCCGGGACAGGGCGTAGGTGGCTACACCTTC. Its translation: CSAPGQGVGGYTF.

This chain links TRBV2 with TRBJ2-5; D not resolved. The CDR3 covers 14 residues. Germline CDR1 is SNHLY and CDR2 is FYNNEI. The ends were cut back, 0 bases at V and 5 bases at J, with 10 bases in the middle. The CDR3 nucleotides are TGTGCCAGCAGTGAAGCGCTTCTAGACGAGACCCAGTACTTC. Its translation: CASSEALLDETQYF.

This rearrangement joins TRBV27 to TRBJ2-3; TRBD2 is a possible D gene (6 bases). V dropped 2 bases and J dropped 4 bases, with 16 bases sitting between them. Germline lookup yields CDR1 MNHEY and CDR2 SMNVEV (reference sequence). CDR3 length equals 16 residues. DNA for the CDR3: TGTGCCAGCAGTTTAATTCGGGGGAGAGGGGCAGATACGCAGTATTTT. This gives the protein CASSLIRGRGADTQYF.

This rearrangement joins TRBV3-1 to TRBJ2-5, with D tentatively TRBD1 (5 bases). The CDR3 contains 15 residues. Germline V gene sequence: CDR1 LGHDT, CDR2 YNNKEL (reference sequence). V was shortened by 0 bases and J by 3 bases, with 11 bases between the two germline ends. The CDR3 coding sequence is TGTGCCAGCAGCCAAGAGTGGGTAGGGGAAGAGACCCAGTACTTC. This codes for CASSQEWVGEETQYF.

V usage is TRBV11-2 and J usage is TRBJ2-1, with 7 positions matching TRBD1. Germline values: CDR1 SGHAT, CDR2 FQNNGV. CDR3 length: 13 amino acids. V lost 4 bases, J lost 9 bases, and 6 bases stayed unmatched. The CDR3 loop is CASSYLQGTEQFF. In nucleotides, the CDR3 is TGTGCCAGCAGCTATTTACAGGGGACTGAGCAGTTCTTC.

The V call is TRBV12-3 or TRBV12-4, the J call TRBJ1-1, with 9 bases that match TRBD1. V gave up 6 bases and J gave up 5 bases; unmatched junction bases: 10. The CDR3 sequence is 15 residues long. Here the CDR3 DNA reads TGTGCCAGCAGACTGCCGGGACAGGGAAGGACTGAAGCTTTCTTT. Translation: CASRLPGQGRTEAFF.

This clonotype has only a few counts. The V gene is TRBV10-3, the J gene TRBJ2-1; 7 bases are shared with TRBD2. The CDR3 runs to 17 residues. In germline, CDR1 is ENHRY, CDR2 SYGVKD. The trim removed 3 bases at V and 2 bases at J, leaving 10 bases unmatched. The CDR3 here is CAISDPGGLSPYNEQFF. CDR3 coding DNA: TGTGCCATCAGTGATCCGGGAGGACTATCCCCCTACAATGAGCAGTTCTTC.

The table lists this clonotype with a few counts. The V and J genes are TRBV15 and TRBJ2-1; D is possibly TRBD2 (6 bases). The CDR3 is 15 amino acids. V lost 3 bases to trimming and J lost 3 bases, with 12 bases between them. In germline, CDR1 is LNHNV, CDR2 YYDKDF (reference sequence). CDR3 residues: CATSSSGALYNEQFF. The DNA for the CDR3 is TGTGCCACCAGCAGTAGCGGAGCCCTCTACAATGAGCAGTTCTTC. The full variable domain, completed using reference TRBV15 and TRBJ2-1, is DAMVIQNPRYQVTQFGKPVTLSCSQTLNHNVMYWYQQKSSQAPKLLFHYYDKDFNNEADTPDNFQSRRPNTSFCFLDIRSPGLGDTAMYLCATSSSGALYNEQFFGPGTRLTVL.

The chain is built from TRBV29-1 and TRBJ2-7, with D perhaps TRBD1 (6 bases). The CDR3 is 15 amino acids. V lost 4 bases and J lost 3, with 19 bases in between. CDR1 SQVTM and CDR2 ANQGSEA come from the germline V gene. CDR3 loop: CSVVRQVSRYYEQYF. The CDR3 bases are TGCAGCGTTGTCCGACAGGTCTCAAGGTACTACGAGCAGTACTTC.

The chain employs TRBV11-2 and TRBJ1-3, with a weak D call TRBD1 (6 bases). Trimming pared 1 base from V and 12 bases from J, leaving 19 bases between. Per the germline V gene, CDR1 is SGHAT and CDR2 is FQNNGV. The CDR3 runs to 15 residues. The CDR3 DNA is TGTGCCAGCAGCTTAGCCGGCGGACAGTTACACAGCATATATTTT. It is translated as CASSLAGGQLHSIYF.

The genes are TRBV20-1 and TRBJ2-7, with D uncertain. Germline V gene sequence: CDR1 DFQATT, CDR2 SNEGSKA (reference sequence). V lost 2 bases to trimming and J lost 4 bases, with 9 bases between them. This CDR3 is 12 amino acids long. CDR3 DNA: TGCAGTGCTAGACACAATCAATACGAGCAGTACTTC. Translated: CSARHNQYEQYF.

This clonotype has at least ten counts. The chain employs TRBV29-1 and TRBJ2-5; D is perhaps TRBD2 (5 bases). V was shortened by 3 bases and J by 5 bases, with 19 bases between the two germline ends. The CDR3 runs 15 residues. Germline V gives CDR1 SQVTM, CDR2 ANQGSEA. This CDR3 is CSVEVQATGFETQYF. CDR3 nucleotides: TGCAGCGTTGAGGTTCAAGCGACGGGGTTTGAGACCCAGTACTTC. The full variable domain, rest sourced from reference TRBV29-1 and TRBJ2-5, is SAVISQKPSRDICQRGTSLTIQCQVDSQVTMMFWYRQQPGQSLTLIATANQGSEATYESGFVIDKFPISRPNLTFSTLTVSNMSPEDSSIYLCSVEVQATGFETQYFGPGTRLLVL.

The chain employs TRBV2 and TRBJ2-1, with 10 bases lining up with TRBD1. CDR3 size: 15 residues. Trimming at V came to 6 bases and at J to 3 bases, leaving 5 bases not matched to a gene. The germline gives CDR1 SNHLY, CDR2 FYNNEI. The DNA of the CDR3 is TGTGCCAGCAGGGAGGGACAGGGGAACTACAATGAGCAGTTCTTC. Its protein product is CASREGQGNYNEQFF.

There are a few counts of this clonotype. The chain has TRBV27 and TRBJ2-7; D is ambiguous. The CDR3 loop spans 13 amino acids. V was pared by 3 bases and J by 5 bases, with 11 bases between. Germline V CDR1 and CDR2: MNHEY, SMNVEV (reference sequence). The CDR3 reads CASSFINGHEQYF. The CDR3 bases are TGTGCCAGCAGTTTCATTAATGGCCACGAGCAGTACTTC.

This clonotype was seen at least ten times. The chain is built from TRBV29-1 and TRBJ2-1; D is undetermined. Germline lookup yields CDR1 SQVTM and CDR2 ANQGSEA. V lost 4 bases and J lost 0, with 10 bases in between. The CDR3 is 14 residues long. DNA for the CDR3: TGCAGCGTTGGGCAGGCCCTCTCCTACAATGAGCAGTTCTTC. This encodes CSVGQALSYNEQFF.

This clonotype has more than one count but fewer than ten. The V and J genes are TRBV29-1 and TRBJ2-1; 11 bases line up with TRBD2. CDR3 length: 16 residues. V lost 5 bases, J lost 0 bases, and 6 bases stayed unmatched. Germline-derived CDR1 and CDR2 are SQVTM and ANQGSEA. CDR3 in DNA: TGCAGCGTTTCGGGACTAGCGGTTAACTCCTACAATGAGCAGTTCTTC. This translates into CSVSGLAVNSYNEQFF.

This clonotype occurred a few times. The CDR3 reads CASSYSREKLSYEQYF. The CDR3 coding sequence is TGTGCCAGCAGTTACTCGAGGGAGAAGCTCTCCTACGAGCAGTACTTC. The chain links TRBV6-5 to TRBJ2-7, with D possibly TRBD2 on 5 matching bases. This CDR3 has 16 amino acids. The V end lost 0 bases, the J end lost 0 bases, and 12 bases lay between the germline ends. From germline, CDR1 is MNHEY and CDR2 SVGAGI.

The CDR3 protein is CSAPNPGLAGVVQYF. The CDR3, as DNA: TGCAGTGCTCCTAATCCGGGACTAGCGGGCGTGGTGCAGTACTTC. The gene calls are TRBV20-1 and TRBJ2-7; 12 bases are shared with TRBD2. Germline values: CDR1 DFQATT, CDR2 SNEGSKA (reference sequence). The V gene end was trimmed by 5 bases and the J gene end by 9 bases; junction bases not matched to a gene: 14. The CDR3 has 15 amino acids.

This clonotype was detected ten times or more. The chain uses TRBV29-1 and TRBJ2-4; 8 nucleotides line up with TRBD1. CDR1 is SQVTM, CDR2 ANQGSEA, per germline. CDR3 length: 15 residues. V was clipped by 5 bases and J by 0 bases; unmatched bases: 6. CDR3 in DNA: TGCAGCGTTACACAGGGGGAGCTAGCCAAAAACATTCAGTACTTC. Its protein is CSVTQGELAKNIQYF.

This clonotype was detected only a few times. V and J are TRBV7-6 and TRBJ1-6; TRBD1 might be the D (5 bases). Germline CDR1 is SGHVS and CDR2 is FNYEAQ. The CDR3 extends over 15 amino acids. Trimming stripped 5 bases from V and 10 bases from J, with 18 bases between. The CDR3 region is CASSPDSMKGSPLHF. CDR3 sequence (DNA): TGTGCCAGCAGCCCCGACAGCATGAAGGGCTCACCCCTCCACTTT.

This clonotype was detected only a few times. This rearrangement joins TRBV20-1 to TRBJ2-5; 7 positions match TRBD1. V shed 3 bases and J 2 bases; nucleotides not matched to a gene: 12. CDR1 and CDR2 (germline): DFQATT, SNEGSKA (reference sequence). The CDR3 runs to 16 residues. The CDR3: CSARRLPGQIQETQYF. CDR3 bases: TGCAGTGCTAGGCGCTTACCGGGACAGATACAAGAGACCCAGTACTTC.

The CDR3 DNA reads TGTGCCAGTAGTACCCTTAGGGGGGTTGGCAATCAGCCCCAGCATTTT. Protein product: CASSTLRGVGNQPQHF. The chain uses TRBV19 and TRBJ1-5, with D possibly matching TRBD1 (6 bases). This CDR3 has 16 residues. Germline loops: CDR1 LNHDA, CDR2 SQIVND (reference sequence). V was shortened by 4 bases and J by 2 bases, with 15 bases between the two germline ends.

This clonotype was seen at least ten times. The chain links TRBV29-1 to TRBJ2-7, with 7 bases fitting TRBD1. Germline V gene data show CDR1 as SQVTM and CDR2 as ANQGSEA. Trimming removed 5 bases from V and 5 bases from J; junction bases left unmatched: 12. This CDR3 contains 14 residues. The CDR3 DNA follows: TGCAGCGTTAACCGGGACAGCAATGTCGACGAGCAGTACTTC. Protein product: CSVNRDSNVDEQYF.

This chain uses TRBV20-1 with TRBJ2-2; the D is unclear. Germline assignment: CDR1 DFQATT and CDR2 SNEGSKA (reference sequence). The germline V and J ends were trimmed by 6 bases and 1 base, with 12 bases remaining between them. The CDR3 totals 14 residues. CDR3 amino acids: CSAARTKNTGELFF. DNA for the CDR3: TGCAGTGCCGCCAGGACCAAGAACACCGGGGAGCTGTTTTTT.